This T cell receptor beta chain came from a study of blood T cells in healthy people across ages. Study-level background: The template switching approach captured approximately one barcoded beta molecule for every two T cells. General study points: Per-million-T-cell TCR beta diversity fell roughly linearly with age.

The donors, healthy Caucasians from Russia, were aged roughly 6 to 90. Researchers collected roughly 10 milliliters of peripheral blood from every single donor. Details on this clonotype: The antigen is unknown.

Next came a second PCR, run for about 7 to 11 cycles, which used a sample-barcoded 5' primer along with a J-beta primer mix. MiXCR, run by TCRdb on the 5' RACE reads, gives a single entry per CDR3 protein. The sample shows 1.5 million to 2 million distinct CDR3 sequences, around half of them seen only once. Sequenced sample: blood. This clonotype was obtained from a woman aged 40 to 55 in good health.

The CDR3 sequence is CASSQNLGTGYPYEQYF. In nucleotides, the CDR3 is TGCGCCAGCAGCCAAAATTTGGGGACAGGATACCCCTACGAGCAGTACTTC. The V gene is TRBV4-3, the J gene TRBJ2-7, with 8 bases fitting TRBD1. The J segment lost 2 bases and the V segment lost 2 bases, leaving 11 bases of the junction unmatched. The CDR3 consists of 17 residues. Germline-derived CDR1 and CDR2 are LGHNA and YSLEER.